This entry features one TCR beta chain sequence. Per germline, CDR1 MNHNS and CDR2 SASEGT. This CDR3 is 13 amino acids long. With 3 bases clipped from V and 8 bases from J, the junction kept 4 bases outside the gene matches. The entry originates in a study of shared clonotypes between healthy human individuals. Sequenced by immunoSEQ multiplex PCR; TCRdb stores in-frame clones only, minus some. The top ten clones hold about 1.5% of a sample with around 940,000 clones, over 60% of them seen once. This clonotype originated in a man between 18 and 29 years old in good health. Material: memory CD4+ T cells sorted from blood. Subset defined: CD45RA-negative fraction. The gene calls are TRBV6-1 and TRBJ1-1; 9 positions agree with TRBD1. In DNA form, the CDR3 reads TGTGCCAGCAGTGATCTTGGACAGGGGGAAGCTTTCTTT. It translates to CASSDLGQGEAFF.